This T cell receptor beta chain appears in the sequencing data of a study of T cell responses to AZD1222 COVID-19 vaccine. Findings of the study overall: Across the whole spike, CD4 TCRs peaked at regions 160-218 and 743-854.

Regarding this clone: Its specificity is unknown.

Produced via immunoSEQ multiplex PCR; TCRdb's table is partial and in-frame only. The sample shows roughly 120,000 clones, approximately 90% of them seen only once. Germline V gene data show CDR1 as SNHLY and CDR2 as FYNNEI. The V and J ends lost 8 bases and 5 bases, in that order; junction bases with no gene match: 5. The CDR3 length is 13 residues. The input for sequencing was peripheral blood, taken 28 days after the second AZD1222 dose. The source of this sequence is an adult who received the AZD1222 COVID-19 vaccine. The chain joins TRBV2 to TRBJ1-5, with TRBD1 matching 8 bases. CDR3 DNA sequence: TGTGCCAGCCAACAGGGGGTTGATCAGCCCCAGCATTTT. Protein product: CASQQGVDQPQHF.